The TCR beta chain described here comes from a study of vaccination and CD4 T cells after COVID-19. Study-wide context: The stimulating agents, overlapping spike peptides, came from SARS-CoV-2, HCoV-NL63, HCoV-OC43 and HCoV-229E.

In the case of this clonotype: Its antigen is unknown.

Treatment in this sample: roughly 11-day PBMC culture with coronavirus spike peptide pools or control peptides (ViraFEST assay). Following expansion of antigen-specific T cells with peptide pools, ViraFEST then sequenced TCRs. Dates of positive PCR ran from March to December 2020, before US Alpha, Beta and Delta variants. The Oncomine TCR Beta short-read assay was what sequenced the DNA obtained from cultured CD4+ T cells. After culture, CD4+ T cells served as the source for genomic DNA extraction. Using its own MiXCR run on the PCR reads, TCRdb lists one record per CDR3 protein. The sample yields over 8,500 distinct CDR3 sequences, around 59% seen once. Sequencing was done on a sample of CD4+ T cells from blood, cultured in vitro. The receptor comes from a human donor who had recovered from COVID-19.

The CDR3 sequence is CASSLGGYGYTF. The CDR3 DNA reads TGTGCCAGCAGCTTAGGAGGCTATGGCTACACCTTC. The chain is built from TRBV7-8 and TRBJ1-2; D is uncertain. In germline, CDR1 is SGHVS, CDR2 FQNEAQ. The CDR3 loop spans 12 amino acids. V was clipped by 1 base and J by 4 bases, with 4 bases between them.